The next 14 T cell receptor beta chains were all read from a single sample in a study of cytomegalovirus exposure and HLA in healthy donors. PCR used 60 Vbeta primers and 13 Jbeta primers. Profiled with immunoSEQ multiplex PCR; TCRdb holds only in-frame clones, not every one. The sample records 130,000 to 150,000 clones, 65% to 85% being singletons. The sequenced sample was PBMCs. These receptors all come from a man in his late teens or twenties in good health and CMV-seronegative.

This clone came up a few times. V is TRBV5-4 and J is TRBJ1-1, with D possibly being TRBD1 (5 bases). Looked up from germline, CDR1 is SGHNT and CDR2 is YYREEE (reference sequence). CDR3 length equals 15 residues. Trimming removed 0 bases at V and 0 bases at J, with 9 bases between. The CDR3 is CASSLVRGMNTEAFF. Written as DNA, the CDR3 is TGTGCCAGCAGCTTGGTTAGGGGCATGAACACTGAAGCTTTCTTT. Full variable domain (rest looked up from reference TRBV5-4 and TRBJ1-1): ETGVTQSPTHLIKTRGQQVTLRCSSQSGHNTVSWYQQALGQGPQFIFQYYREEENGRGNFPPRFSGLQFPNYSSELNVNALELDDSALYLCASSLVRGMNTEAFFGQGTRLTVV.

Here the CDR3 DNA reads TGTGCCAGCAGCCAAGCAGGGGGCTATAATTCACCCCTCCACTTT. Translating gives CASSQAGGYNSPLHF. This rearrangement joins TRBV14 to TRBJ1-6; 7 bases are shared with TRBD1. The CDR3 covers 15 residues. The trim removed 1 base at V and 3 bases at J, leaving 0 bases unmatched. Germline CDR1 is SGHDN and CDR2 is FVKESK.

J is TRBJ2-1 and V is TRBV5-6, with no clear D. Trimming left V 2 bases short and J 4 bases short, with 10 bases between. Germline V gene lookup returns CDR1 SGHDT and CDR2 YYEEEE. The CDR3 extends over 14 amino acids. The CDR3 region is CASSFPQIYNEQFF. As DNA, the CDR3 is TGTGCCAGCAGCTTTCCCCAGATTTACAATGAGCAGTTCTTC.

The chain has TRBV11-1 and TRBJ1-1; D is possibly TRBD1 (6 bases). Trimming left V 4 bases short and J 0 bases short, with 15 bases between. Germline-derived CDR1 and CDR2 are SGHAT and FQDESV (reference sequence). This CDR3 is 16 amino acids long. CDR3: CASSSRMGALNTEAFF. In DNA form, the CDR3 reads TGTGCCAGCAGCTCCAGGATGGGGGCTCTGAACACTGAAGCTTTCTTT.

This clone has just a few counts. The rearrangement joins TRBV27 to TRBJ2-7; 8 nucleotides line up with TRBD1. The J segment lost 2 bases and the V segment lost 3 bases, leaving 9 bases of the junction unmatched. Germline V gene data show CDR1 as MNHEY and CDR2 as SMNVEV (reference sequence). The CDR3 contains 16 residues. The CDR3 DNA reads TGTGCCAGCAGTTTCGCCATCACAGGGGGGCCCTACGAGCAGTACTTC. It specifies CASSFAITGGPYEQYF.

The rearrangement uses TRBV19 and TRBJ2-2; TRBD1 matches 10 bases. Germline loops: CDR1 LNHDA, CDR2 SQIVND (reference sequence). The CDR3 runs to 16 residues. With 5 bases clipped from V and 5 bases from J, the junction kept 8 bases outside the gene matches. This chain's CDR3 is CASSSPRDRGTGELFF. CDR3 in DNA: TGTGCCAGTAGTTCACCACGGGACAGGGGAACCGGGGAGCTGTTTTTT.

Points on this clone: The germline gene is not matched at one end of the junction; a read error may be the cause. This chain joins TRBV4-2 and TRBJ2-1, with TRBD2 matching over 7 bases. The CDR3 contains 16 residues. Germline CDR1 and CDR2: LGHNA and YNFKEQ. The CDR3 DNA sequence: TGTGCCAGCAGCCAAGGTAGACTAGCCGTCTACAATGGGCAGTTCTTC. It translates to CASSQGRLAVYNGQFF.

The V call is TRBV6-6, the J call TRBJ2-3; D is unclear. Per germline, CDR1 MNHNY and CDR2 SVGAGI (reference sequence). There are 13 residues in the CDR3. V was cut by 6 bases and J by 3 bases, with 10 bases left in between. For the CDR3, the DNA is TGTGCCAGCAGCGCCCCAGGAACAGATACGCAGTATTTT. Its protein product is CASSAPGTDTQYF.

The CDR3 sequence is CASSIAGFSNQPQHF. CDR3 sequence (DNA): TGTGCCAGTAGTATAGCAGGGTTTTCCAATCAGCCCCAGCATTTT. The J gene is TRBJ1-5, the V gene TRBV19; the D gene is possibly TRBD1 (5 bases). V lost 1 base, J lost 3 bases, and 10 bases lay in between. The CDR3 length is 15 residues. Germline V gene lookup returns CDR1 LNHDA and CDR2 SQIVND (reference sequence).

The V gene is TRBV4-1, the J gene TRBJ1-5; weak D call: TRBD1 (5 bases). This CDR3 comprises 15 residues. CDR1 and CDR2 (germline): MGHRA, YSYEKL. V was clipped by 1 base and J by 5 bases, with 12 bases between them. CDR3 amino acids: CASSQVRGYDQPQHF. The CDR3 coding sequence is TGCGCCAGCAGCCAAGTTCGGGGGTACGATCAGCCCCAGCATTTT.

The CDR3 protein is CASSYPSDHEQFF. The DNA for the CDR3 is TGTGCCAGCAGCTATCCCAGTGATCATGAGCAGTTCTTC. The chain uses TRBV5-4 and TRBJ2-1, with D hard to call. The CDR3 is 13 amino acids. The V gene's germline CDR1 is SGHNT and CDR2 YYREEE (reference sequence). Deletions cut 3 bases from V and 8 bases from J, with 12 bases between.

This clone has just a few counts. The chain employs TRBV6-4 and TRBJ1-1, with 7 nucleotides matching TRBD1. V lost 6 bases, J lost 0 bases, and 4 bases stayed unmatched. Germline values: CDR1 MRHNA, CDR2 SNTAGT. The CDR3 sequence is 14 residues long. The CDR3 is CASSRDRVNTEAFF. The CDR3 nucleotides are TGTGCCAGCAGCCGGGACAGAGTGAACACTGAAGCTTTCTTT.

The chain links TRBV5-1 to TRBJ1-6; 7 nucleotides align to TRBD1. Germline CDR1 SGHRS, CDR2 YFSETQ. The CDR3 runs to 14 residues. With 4 bases clipped from V and 9 bases from J, the junction kept 7 bases outside the gene matches. CDR3 coding DNA: TGCGCCAGCAGCCCCGACAGGGACGGTTCACCCCTCCACTTT. Translation: CASSPDRDGSPLHF. The full variable domain, rest sourced from reference TRBV5-1 and TRBJ1-6, is KAGVTQTPRYLIKTRGQQVTLSCSPISGHRSVSWYQQTPGQGLQFLFEYFSETQRNKGNFPGRFSGRQFSNSRSEMNVSTLELGDSALYLCASSPDRDGSPLHFGNGTRLTVT.

The V call is TRBV5-1, the J call TRBJ1-2; tentatively, D is TRBD1 (6 bases). V shed 5 bases and J shed 4 bases, with 15 bases lying between them. CDR3 length: 14 residues. Germline CDR1 reads SGHRS; CDR2 reads YFSETQ. The CDR3 region is CASRGDMHIYGYTF. The CDR3 nucleotides are TGCGCCAGCAGGGGGGACATGCATATCTATGGCTACACCTTC. The complete variable domain, with remaining parts taken from reference TRBV5-1 and TRBJ1-2, reads KAGVTQTPRYLIKTRGQQVTLSCSPISGHRSVSWYQQTPGQGLQFLFEYFSETQRNKGNFPGRFSGRQFSNSRSEMNVSTLELGDSALYLCASRGDMHIYGYTFGSGTRLTVV.